One T cell receptor (beta chain) is described in this entry. The antigen is undetermined. Constant-region reverse primers amplified full-length variable regions, followed by semi-nested Nested Universal Primer A PCR. MiXCR was run by TCRdb on the 5' RACE reads, yielding one entry per CDR3 protein. The sample lists tens of thousands of distinct CDR3 sequences; 29% were seen once. Findings and limits, study-wide: Tumor memory CD4+ T cell TCR gene usage clustered with blood and lymph node memory CD4+ cells and lymph node naive CD4+ cells.

The receptor was isolated from a female donor with breast cancer. Material: memory CD4+ T cells sorted from a lymph node. Indicated subset: memory CD4+ T cells, CD4+CD45RO+CD25-.

For the CDR3, the DNA is TGCAGTGCTCTACGAAGACAGGTCAACTATGGCTACACCTTC. This encodes CSALRRQVNYGYTF. The chain has TRBV20-1 and TRBJ1-2; a weak D match, TRBD1 (6 bases). Trimming took off 5 bases at V and 2 bases at J, with 15 bases between the two ends. Germline lookup yields CDR1 DFQATT and CDR2 SNEGSKA (reference sequence). This CDR3 region has 14 residues.